The 22 T cell receptor beta chains below come from one sample, sequenced in a study of T-cell reconstitution after alpha-beta-depleted transplantation in children. During its preparation, the TCRbeta library received unique molecular identifiers. TCRdb analysed the PCR reads with MiXCR anew, one entry per CDR3 protein. This table has about 830,000 distinct CDR3 sequences, under 20% appearing once. The input for sequencing was PBMCs, mostly from graft donor cells, taken 360 days after TCRalphabeta/CD19-depleted stem cell transplant. All receptors come from a male patient aged 5 to 17 who had a stem cell transplant for acute lymphoblastic leukemia, so the T cells may come from the graft donor.

A few counts support this clonotype. The V call is TRBV5-1, the J call TRBJ2-7; D is unresolved. CDR1 and CDR2 from the germline V gene are SGHRS and YFSETQ. V was cut by 0 bases and J by 1 base, with 14 bases left in between. The CDR3 covers 16 residues. CDR3 coding DNA: TGCGCCAGCAGCTTGGCCAGCGCGGAAGAGTCCTACGAGCAGTACTTC. This gives the protein CASSLASAEESYEQYF. The full variable domain, completed using reference TRBV5-1 and TRBJ2-7, is KAGVTQTPRYLIKTRGQQVTLSCSPISGHRSVSWYQQTPGQGLQFLFEYFSETQRNKGNFPGRFSGRQFSNSRSEMNVSTLELGDSALYLCASSLASAEESYEQYFGPGTRLTVT.

This rearrangement joins TRBV3-1 to TRBJ2-1; no reliable D call. V lost 5 bases and J 2 bases, leaving 16 bases between the germline ends. The CDR3 contains 16 residues. CDR1 and CDR2 from the germline V gene are LGHDT and YNNKEL (reference sequence). CDR3 DNA: TGTGCCAGCAGCACCCCCAATTCGGGCCCCTACAATGAGCAGTTCTTC. This translates into CASSTPNSGPYNEQFF.

Ten or more counts support this clonotype. V usage is TRBV27 and J usage is TRBJ1-2, with a possible D match to TRBD1 (5 bases). The germline V and J ends were trimmed by 6 bases and 2 bases, with 13 bases remaining between them. The CDR3 loop spans 14 amino acids. Germline values: CDR1 MNHEY, CDR2 SMNVEV (reference sequence). The CDR3 sequence: CASRVRGGNYGYTF. Here the CDR3 DNA reads TGTGCCAGCAGAGTCCGGGGCGGAAACTATGGCTACACCTTC.

The chain couples TRBV6-5 to TRBJ2-5; 7 bases match TRBD1. The trim removed 2 bases at V and 5 bases at J, leaving 8 bases unmatched. This CDR3 has 15 amino acids. CDR1 is MNHEY, CDR2 SVGAGI, per germline. The CDR3 nucleotides are TGTGCCAGCAGTTACGGAGGAGGCAGGGGGGAGACCCAGTACTTC. Translation: CASSYGGGRGETQYF.

This clonotype appeared many times. The V call is TRBV7-9, the J call TRBJ1-6, with D tentatively TRBD1 (6 bases). The V gene's germline CDR1 is SEHNR and CDR2 FQNEAQ (reference sequence). CDR3 size: 15 residues. V lost 5 bases, J lost 6 bases, and 14 bases lay in between. CDR3 DNA: TGTGCCAGCAGCGGCGGACAGACTGCTAATTCACCCCTCCACTTT. Its protein product is CASSGGQTANSPLHF.

V usage is TRBV9 and J usage is TRBJ2-2, with D hard to call. CDR1 is SGDLS, CDR2 YYNGEE, per germline. V dropped 1 base and J dropped 4 bases, with 14 bases sitting between them. The CDR3 runs 16 residues. The CDR3 region is CASSVHPEESTGELFF. Written as DNA, the CDR3 is TGTGCCAGCAGCGTACACCCAGAGGAGAGCACCGGGGAGCTGTTTTTT.

This clonotype was detected ten times or more. The rearrangement joins TRBV6-2 or TRBV6-3 to TRBJ2-7; the D is unclear. Trimming stripped 5 bases from V and 2 bases from J, with 4 bases between. Germline lookup yields CDR1 MNHEY and CDR2 SVGEGT. The CDR3 runs to 11 residues. CDR3 in amino acids: CASSKTYEQYF. Written as DNA, the CDR3 is TGTGCCAGCAGTAAGACCTACGAGCAGTACTTC.

This chain connects TRBV7-3 to TRBJ2-1; 8 positions match TRBD1. After removal of 1 base from V and 6 bases from J, the junction contained 2 bases not matched to a gene. The CDR3 has 14 amino acids. In germline, CDR1 is SGHTA, CDR2 FQGTGA. For the CDR3, the DNA is TGTGCCAGCAGCTTAATCGACAGGGGCAATGAGCAGTTCTTC. Its translation: CASSLIDRGNEQFF.

The rearrangement joins TRBV29-1 to TRBJ2-1, with TRBD2 as a possible D gene (7 bases). The V gene's germline CDR1 is SQVTM and CDR2 ANQGSEA. CDR3 length: 16 amino acids. V was clipped by 5 bases and J by 3 bases, with 20 bases between them. CDR3 region: CSVPKKEGGFYNEQFF. The CDR3, as DNA: TGCAGCGTTCCCAAGAAAGAGGGGGGGTTCTACAATGAGCAGTTCTTC.

This chain connects TRBV29-1 to TRBJ1-2; D might be TRBD1 (6 bases). The CDR3 has 11 amino acids. The germline V gene has CDR1 SQVTM and CDR2 ANQGSEA. Deletions cut 7 bases from V and 8 bases from J, with 14 bases between. CDR3 residues: CSGQVSGGYTF. The DNA for the CDR3 is TGCAGCGGACAGGTTTCTGGCGGCTACACCTTC.

This clonotype was observed many times. The V call is TRBV11-1, the J call TRBJ2-1; the D is unclear. Germline CDR1 SGHAT, CDR2 FQDESV (reference sequence). Deletions cut 4 bases from V and 2 bases from J, with 6 bases between. The CDR3 is made up of 13 amino acids. CDR3 nucleotide sequence: TGTGCCAGCAGCTGGGTCCCCTACAATGAGCAGTTCTTC. The encoded protein is CASSWVPYNEQFF.

The chain uses TRBV6-5 and TRBJ2-7; D call uncertain. Trimming removed 1 base from V and 0 bases from J, with 16 bases in between. CDR3 length equals 17 residues. Germline lookup yields CDR1 MNHEY and CDR2 SVGAGI. This CDR3 is CASSYWGSQNLSYEQYF. Here the CDR3 DNA reads TGTGCCAGCAGTTACTGGGGTTCTCAGAACCTCTCCTACGAGCAGTACTTC.

There are many counts of this clonotype. The chain carries TRBV7-9 and TRBJ1-1; tentative D call: TRBD1 (6 bases). The CDR3 is made up of 13 amino acids. Trimming removed 5 bases at V and 8 bases at J, with 15 bases between. CDR1 is SEHNR, CDR2 FQNEAQ, per germline (reference sequence). Here the CDR3 reads CASSETLGTEAFF. The CDR3 DNA reads as TGTGCCAGCAGCGAGACGCTCGGGACAGAAGCTTTCTTT.

This clonotype showed up many times. The rearrangement links TRBV9 to TRBJ2-1; TRBD2 matches 9 bases. With 0 bases clipped from V and 7 bases from J, the junction kept 8 bases outside the gene matches. Germline V gene sequence: CDR1 SGDLS, CDR2 YYNGEE. The CDR3 length is 16 residues. CDR3: CASSVELASGTNEQFF. CDR3 DNA sequence: TGTGCCAGCAGCGTAGAGTTGGCTAGCGGGACGAATGAGCAGTTCTTC.

In its sample, this clonotype was seen many times. The rearrangement joins TRBV20-1 to TRBJ1-4, with D maybe TRBD1 (6 bases). The CDR3 runs to 14 residues. Trimming removed 5 bases from V and 0 bases from J, with 10 bases in between. Germline loops: CDR1 DFQATT, CDR2 SNEGSKA (reference sequence). CDR3 sequence: CSAQGGPTNEKLFF. The CDR3 DNA is TGCAGTGCTCAAGGGGGACCAACTAATGAAAAACTGTTTTTT.

This clonotype was seen repeatedly, ten times or more. The DNA for the CDR3 is TGCGCCAGCAGCTTGGCAACCACCTACGAGCAGTACTTC. Encoded protein: CASSLATTYEQYF. The rearrangement joins TRBV5-1 to TRBJ2-7; no reliable D call. CDR3 length: 13 amino acids. Germline CDR1 reads SGHRS; CDR2 reads YFSETQ. The V end was cut by 0 bases, the J end by 2 bases, with 6 bases between.

This clonotype has only a few counts. The V gene is TRBV29-1, the J gene TRBJ1-3; 7 nucleotides line up with TRBD1. CDR3 size: 14 residues. Trimming cost V 4 bases and J 5 bases; bases outside gene matches: 8. Germline CDR1 reads SQVTM; CDR2 reads ANQGSEA. CDR3 in DNA: TGCAGCGTTGTGGCCCGGGGACAGAGAAACACCATATATTTT. This translates into CSVVARGQRNTIYF.

CDR3 loop: CASSLLGRISWDEQYF. The CDR3 DNA sequence: TGCGCCAGCAGCTTGCTCGGGAGGATTTCTTGGGACGAGCAGTACTTC. The rearrangement links TRBV5-1 to TRBJ2-7, with 7 bases matching TRBD2. The length of the CDR3 is 16 residues. The V segment lost 1 base and the J segment 5 bases; nucleotides outside the gene matches: 12. CDR1 and CDR2 from the germline V gene are SGHRS and YFSETQ.

This clonotype showed up just a few times. The gene calls are TRBV11-3 and TRBJ2-7, with D maybe TRBD1 (7 bases). The V gene's germline CDR1 is SGHNT and CDR2 YENEEA. V lost 1 base, J lost 0 bases, and 22 bases lay in between. This CDR3 has 19 amino acids. This CDR3 is CASSLVGGSPGGISYEQYF. In DNA, the CDR3 is TGTGCCAGCAGCTTAGTAGGTGGTAGCCCAGGGGGGATCTCCTACGAGCAGTACTTC.

This clonotype was found a few times. The gene calls are TRBV7-9 and TRBJ2-3; weak D call: TRBD2 (6 bases). The CDR3 extends over 15 amino acids. V dropped 1 base and J dropped 6 bases, with 14 bases sitting between them. Germline loops: CDR1 SEHNR, CDR2 FQNEAQ (reference sequence). The DNA for the CDR3 is TGTGCCAGCAGCTTAGTTCCGGGAGCTTCGGATACGCAGTATTTT. Amino acid sequence: CASSLVPGASDTQYF.

The chain uses TRBV20-1 and TRBJ1-1; D unclear. CDR3 length: 13 amino acids. Germline CDR1 DFQATT, CDR2 SNEGSKA (reference sequence). Trimming took 2 bases from V and 1 from J, leaving 8 bases between them. The chain's CDR3 is CSARSHRNTEAFF. The DNA of the CDR3 is TGCAGTGCTAGATCACACCGGAACACTGAAGCTTTCTTT.

This clonotype turned up a few times. The CDR3 nucleotides are TGCAGTGCTAGGGTCTACCGGGACCCTTGGTCCGAGCAGTTCTTC. Translated: CSARVYRDPWSEQFF. The chain couples TRBV20-1 to TRBJ2-1; perhaps D is TRBD1 or TRBD2 (5 bases each). The CDR3 sequence is 15 residues long. Germline assignment: CDR1 DFQATT and CDR2 SNEGSKA (reference sequence). The V and J ends lost 3 bases and 10 bases respectively, with 22 bases between them.